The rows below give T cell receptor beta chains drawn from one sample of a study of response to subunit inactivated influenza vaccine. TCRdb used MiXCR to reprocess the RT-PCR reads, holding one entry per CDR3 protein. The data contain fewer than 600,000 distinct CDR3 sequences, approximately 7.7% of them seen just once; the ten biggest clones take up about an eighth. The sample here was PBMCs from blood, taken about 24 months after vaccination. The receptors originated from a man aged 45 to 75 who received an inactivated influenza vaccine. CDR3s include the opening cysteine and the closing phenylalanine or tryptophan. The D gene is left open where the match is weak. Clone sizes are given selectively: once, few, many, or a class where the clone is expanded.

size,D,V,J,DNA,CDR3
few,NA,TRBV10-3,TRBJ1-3,TGTGCCACCCGGGACGACTTAACCAGAGGTGGAAACACCATATATTTT,CATRDDLTRGGNTIYF
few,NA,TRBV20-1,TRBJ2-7,TGCAGTGCTTCATCAGGGGAAGGGTCCTACGAGCAGTACTTC,CSASSGEGSYEQYF
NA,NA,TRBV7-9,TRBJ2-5,TGTGCCAGCAGCTTCCTAATAGACCAAGAGACCCAGTACTTC,CASSFLIDQETQYF
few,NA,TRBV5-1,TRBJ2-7,TGCGCCAGCAGCTTGGAGGGACCGAGGAGGTACGAGCAGTACTTC,CASSLEGPRRYEQYF
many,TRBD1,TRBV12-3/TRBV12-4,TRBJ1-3,TGTGCCAGCAGACGACAGGGGCCAAACACCATATATTTT,CASRRQGPNTIYF
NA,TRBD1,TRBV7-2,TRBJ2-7,TGTGCCAGCAGCTTAGCGAGGACAGGGGCGTCATCCGAGCAGTACTTC,CASSLARTGASSEQYF
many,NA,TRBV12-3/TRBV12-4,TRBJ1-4,TGTGCCAGCAGTTTAGCGGTCAGCCGGGGAAATGAAAAACTGTTTTTT,CASSLAVSRGNEKLFF
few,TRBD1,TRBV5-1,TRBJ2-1,TGCGCCAGCCGGACAGGGGCCTTGGCCTACAATGAGCAGTTCTTC,CASRTGALAYNEQFF
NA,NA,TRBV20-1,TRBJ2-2,TGCAGTGCTACTCGGCGGACCGGGGAGCTGTTTTTT,CSATRRTGELFF
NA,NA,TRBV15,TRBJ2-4,TGTGCCACCAGCAGAGGACTGACCCCCGGAGGAAAAAACATTCAGTACTTC,CATSRGLTPGGKNIQYF
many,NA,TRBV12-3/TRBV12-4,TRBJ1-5,TGTGCCAGCAGCCTAACAGGCCTGAATCAGCCCCAGCATTTT,CASSLTGLNQPQHF
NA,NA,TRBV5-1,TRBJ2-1,TGCGCCAGCAGCTCCCTCCGGGAAAATGAGCAGTTCTTC,CASSSLRENEQFF
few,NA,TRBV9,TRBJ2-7,TGTGCCAGCAGCGTAGGGGGGGGCGGCGGCGAGCAGTACTTC,CASSVGGGGGEQYF
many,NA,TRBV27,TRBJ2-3,TGTGCCAGCAGTCTAGGGCCAGATACGCAGTATTTT,CASSLGPDTQYF
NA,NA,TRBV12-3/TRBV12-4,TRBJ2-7,TGTGCCAGCAGTTTTGGAGGGCCCGAGCAGTACTTC,CASSFGGPEQYF
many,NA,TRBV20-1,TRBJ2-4,TGCAGTGCAAATCTGCTGAGCTCGGGGAACATTCAGTACTTC,CSANLLSSGNIQYF
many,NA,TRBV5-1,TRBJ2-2,TGCGCCAGCTACGATGGTCCCGGGGAGCTGTTTTTT,CASYDGPGELFF
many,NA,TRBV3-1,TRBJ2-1,TGTGCCAGCAGCCGGACCCTCACTGGGCGGGAGCAGTTCTTC,CASSRTLTGREQFF
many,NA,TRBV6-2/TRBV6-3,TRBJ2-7,TGTGCCAGCAGTTACCCCCAGGTCTTCTCCTACGAGCAGTACTTC,CASSYPQVFSYEQYF
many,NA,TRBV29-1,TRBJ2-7,TGCAGCGTGACCAACCGCCTAAAGGGGGAGGGGGAGCAGTACTTC,CSVTNRLKGEGEQYF
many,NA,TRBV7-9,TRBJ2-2,TGTGCCAGCAGCCTCGGGACTTTCAACACCGGGGAGCTGTTTTTT,CASSLGTFNTGELFF
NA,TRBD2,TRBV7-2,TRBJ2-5,TGTGCCAGCAGTATAGGGGGACTAGCGGGGGTCCAAGAGACCCAGTACTTC,CASSIGGLAGVQETQYF
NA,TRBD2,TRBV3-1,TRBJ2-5,TGTGCCAGCAGCCCGGATAGCGGGGGGGCCCGAGAGACCCAGTACTTC,CASSPDSGGARETQYF
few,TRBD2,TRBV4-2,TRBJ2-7,TGTGCCAGCAGCCAAGACAGCGGGAGGGCCGGCGAGCAGTACTTC,CASSQDSGRAGEQYF
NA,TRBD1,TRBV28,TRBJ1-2,TGTGCCAGCACCAACCACCTACAGGGGAGTTCCTATGGCTACACCTTC,CASTNHLQGSSYGYTF
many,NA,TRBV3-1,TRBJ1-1,TGTGCCAGCAGCTTACCCGGCACCACTGAAGCTTTCTTT,CASSLPGTTEAFF
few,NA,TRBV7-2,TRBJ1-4,TGTGCCAGCAGCTTAGGGCCAGGGACGACTAATGAAAAACTGTTTTTT,CASSLGPGTTNEKLFF
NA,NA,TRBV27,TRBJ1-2,TGTGCCAGCAGTTTAAACCAGGCGCCCTGTGGCTACACCTTC,CASSLNQAPCGYTF
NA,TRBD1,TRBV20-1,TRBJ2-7,TGCAGTGCTAGAGATCAGGGACAGGGCCCCTACGAGCAGTACTTC,CSARDQGQGPYEQYF
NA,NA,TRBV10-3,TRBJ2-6,TGTGCCATTCAGGGTTCCGGGGCCAACGTCCTGACTTTC,CAIQGSGANVLTF
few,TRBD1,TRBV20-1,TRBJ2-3,TGCAGTGCTGACAGGGAAGGCACAGATACGCAGTATTTT,CSADREGTDTQYF
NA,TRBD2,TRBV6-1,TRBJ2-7,TGTGCCAGCAGACAGACTAGCGGGAGTTACGAGCAGTACTTC,CASRQTSGSYEQYF
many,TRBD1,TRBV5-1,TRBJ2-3,TGCGCCAGCAGCTTGGAGAGGGGGCCCGCAGATACGCAGTATTTT,CASSLERGPADTQYF
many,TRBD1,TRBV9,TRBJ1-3,TGTGCCAGCAGCGTAGACGGACAGGACTCTGGAAACACCATATATTTT,CASSVDGQDSGNTIYF
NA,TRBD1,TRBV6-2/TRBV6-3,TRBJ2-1,TGTGCCAGCGGGGGACAGCTCTACAATGAGCAGTTCTTC,CASGGQLYNEQFF
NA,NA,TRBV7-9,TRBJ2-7,TGTGCCAGCAGCTTAGAGGGGATTCCCTACGAGCAGTACTTC,CASSLEGIPYEQYF
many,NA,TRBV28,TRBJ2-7,TGTGCCAGCAGTTTAGAGACAGGACACTCCTACGAGCAGTACTTC,CASSLETGHSYEQYF
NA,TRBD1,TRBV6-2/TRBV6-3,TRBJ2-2,TGTGCCAGCAGTTACAAAGGGGGACAGCCCTTCACCGGGGAGCTGTTTTTT,CASSYKGGQPFTGELFF
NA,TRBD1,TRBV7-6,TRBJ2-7,TGTGCCAGCAGCTTAACCTTTGAGAGGACAGGGCTTTACGAGCAGTACTTC,CASSLTFERTGLYEQYF
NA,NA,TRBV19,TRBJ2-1,TGTGCCAGTAGTGCTTGGGACGACTCCTACAATGAGCAGTTCTTC,CASSAWDDSYNEQFF
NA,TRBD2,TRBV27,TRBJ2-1,TGTGCCAGCACCGGGACTAGCGGGAGGCGCTCCTACAATGAGCAGTTCTTC,CASTGTSGRRSYNEQFF
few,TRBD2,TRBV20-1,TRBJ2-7,TGCAGTGTATCAGCGGGGGGGACCTACGAGCAGTACTTC,CSVSAGGTYEQYF
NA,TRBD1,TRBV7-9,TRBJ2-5,TGTGCCAGCAGCGGTCGACAGGGATGGCAAGAGACCCAGTACTTC,CASSGRQGWQETQYF
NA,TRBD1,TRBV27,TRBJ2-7,TGTGCCAGCAGACCGGGACAGGCTGTTTACGAGCAGTACTTC,CASRPGQAVYEQYF
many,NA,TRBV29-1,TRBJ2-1,TGCAGCGTTGAAGGACAGCGGGCGCGCAATGAGCAGTTCTTC,CSVEGQRARNEQFF
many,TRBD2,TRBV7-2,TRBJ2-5,TGTGCCAGCAGCTTAGTCGTACTAGCGGGGATAGAGACCCAGTACTTC,CASSLVVLAGIETQYF
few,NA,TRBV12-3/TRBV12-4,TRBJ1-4,TGTGCCAGCAGTTTGGATGGGACGGAAGATAATGAAAAACTGTTTTTT,CASSLDGTEDNEKLFF
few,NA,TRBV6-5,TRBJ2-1,TGTGCCAGCAGTTATCGGAGTGAGCAGTTCTTC,CASSYRSEQFF
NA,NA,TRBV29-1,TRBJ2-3,TGCAGCGTTTGGGGCGGGGCAGATACGCAGTATTTT,CSVWGGADTQYF
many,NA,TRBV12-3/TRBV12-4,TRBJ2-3,TGTGCCAGCAGTATAGGGGTAGCGACTAGCACAGATACGCAGTATTTT,CASSIGVATSTDTQYF
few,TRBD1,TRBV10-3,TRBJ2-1,TGTGCCATCGGACGCTATACAGGGGCGCCCCACTTC,CAIGRYTGAPHF
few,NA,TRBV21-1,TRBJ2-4,TGTGCCAGCAGGAATCGGGAAACAGGGGGTCGGTTGTTTGCCAAAAACATTCAGTACTTC,CASRNRETGGRLFAKNIQYF
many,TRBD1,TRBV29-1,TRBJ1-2,TGCAGCGTTAGACAGGGAGGGTATGGCTACACCTTC,CSVRQGGYGYTF
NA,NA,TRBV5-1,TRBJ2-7,TGCGCCAGCAGCGGGGTGGGGCCCTACGAGCAGTACTTC,CASSGVGPYEQYF
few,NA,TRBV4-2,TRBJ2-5,TGTGCCAGCAGCCCTGAAGTTCTTCTGGGGACCCAGTACTTC,CASSPEVLLGTQYF
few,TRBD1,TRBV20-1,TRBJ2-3,TGCAGTGCTAGAGGAGGGACAGGCTCTACAGATACGCAGTATTTT,CSARGGTGSTDTQYF
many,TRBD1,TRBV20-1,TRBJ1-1,TGCAGTGCAAACAGGGGATTGAACACTGAAGCTTTCTTT,CSANRGLNTEAFF
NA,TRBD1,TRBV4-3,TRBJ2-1,TGCGCCAGCAGCCACGAGGGGGCGGAGCAGTTCTTC,CASSHEGAEQFF
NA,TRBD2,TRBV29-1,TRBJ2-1,TGCAGCGTTGGGCTGGCGGGAGATGCCAATGAGCAGTTCTTC,CSVGLAGDANEQFF
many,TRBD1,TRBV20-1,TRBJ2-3,TGCAGTGCGATCTCATACAGGGGGCATGGAGATACGCAGTATTTT,CSAISYRGHGDTQYF